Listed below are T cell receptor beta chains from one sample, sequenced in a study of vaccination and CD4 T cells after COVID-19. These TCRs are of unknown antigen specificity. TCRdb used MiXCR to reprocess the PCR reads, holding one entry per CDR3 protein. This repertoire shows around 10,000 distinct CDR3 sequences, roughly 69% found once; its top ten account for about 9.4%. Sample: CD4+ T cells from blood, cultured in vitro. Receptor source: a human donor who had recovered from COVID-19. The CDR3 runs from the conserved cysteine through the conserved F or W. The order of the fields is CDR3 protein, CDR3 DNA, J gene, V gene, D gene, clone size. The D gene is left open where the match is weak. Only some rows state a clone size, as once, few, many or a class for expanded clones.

cdr3_aa: CASSFNEGRRTEAFF
cdr3_nt: TGTGCCAGCAGTTTTAATGAGGGACGGCGGACTGAAGCTTTCTTT
j_call: TRBJ1-1
v_call: TRBV28
d_call: NA
clone_size: medium-sized

cdr3_aa: CASSSSHLFTDTQYF
cdr3_nt: TGTGCCAGCAGCTCCTCTCACCTATTCACAGATACGCAGTATTTT
j_call: TRBJ2-3
v_call: TRBV7-3
d_call: NA
clone_size: few

cdr3_aa: CASSSRDHGEQFF
cdr3_nt: TGTGCCAGCAGCAGCCGGGACCATGGGGAGCAGTTCTTC
j_call: TRBJ2-1
v_call: TRBV7-6
d_call: NA
clone_size: NA

cdr3_aa: CASSLYAPRSSGNTIYF
cdr3_nt: TGTGCCAGCAGTTTATATGCCCCGCGGAGCTCTGGAAACACCATATATTTT
j_call: TRBJ1-3
v_call: TRBV28
d_call: NA
clone_size: NA

cdr3_aa: CASSPDRPLNTEAFF
cdr3_nt: TGTGCCAGCAGCCCGGACAGGCCCCTGAACACTGAAGCTTTCTTT
j_call: TRBJ1-1
v_call: TRBV2
d_call: TRBD1
clone_size: NA

cdr3_aa: CASSLAALAGSTDTQYF
cdr3_nt: TGTGCCAGCAGTCTGGCCGCACTAGCGGGGAGCACAGATACGCAGTATTTT
j_call: TRBJ2-3
v_call: TRBV28
d_call: TRBD2
clone_size: NA

cdr3_aa: CSAKVAGGHRTTPIYEQYF
cdr3_nt: TGCAGTGCTAAGGTAGCGGGAGGCCATAGAACAACACCCATCTACGAGCAGTACTTC
j_call: TRBJ2-7
v_call: TRBV20-1
d_call: TRBD2
clone_size: once

cdr3_aa: CSARGQDYNSPLHF
cdr3_nt: TGCAGTGCTAGGGGACAGGACTATAATTCACCCCTCCACTTT
j_call: TRBJ1-6
v_call: TRBV20-1
d_call: TRBD1
clone_size: NA

cdr3_aa: CASSCPYTSNQPQHF
cdr3_nt: TGTGCCAGCAGCTGTCCCTACACAAGCAATCAGCCCCAGCATTTT
j_call: TRBJ1-5
v_call: TRBV7-7
d_call: NA
clone_size: NA

cdr3_aa: CASSLEAGNTIYF
cdr3_nt: TGTGCCAGCAGCTTAGAGGCCGGAAACACCATATATTTT
j_call: TRBJ1-3
v_call: TRBV7-9
d_call: NA
clone_size: NA

cdr3_aa: CASSFGRLGGDTEAFF
cdr3_nt: TGCGCCAGCAGCTTCGGACGTTTAGGCGGGGACACTGAAGCTTTCTTT
j_call: TRBJ1-1
v_call: TRBV5-1
d_call: NA
clone_size: NA

cdr3_aa: CASSRGQGGPYGYTF
cdr3_nt: TGTGCCAGCAGTCGCGGACAGGGGGGCCCCTATGGCTACACCTTC
j_call: TRBJ1-2
v_call: TRBV6-1
d_call: TRBD1
clone_size: few

cdr3_aa: CSAMLPRVGTQHF
cdr3_nt: TGCAGTGCTATGCTACCAAGGGTCGGGACCCAGCATTTT
j_call: TRBJ1-5
v_call: TRBV20-1
d_call: NA
clone_size: few

cdr3_aa: CASSLVGAPNQPQHF
cdr3_nt: TGTGCCAGCAGCTTAGTGGGCGCGCCCAATCAGCCCCAGCATTTT
j_call: TRBJ1-5
v_call: TRBV7-9
d_call: NA
clone_size: NA

cdr3_aa: CASSLLTGPEAFF
cdr3_nt: TGTGCCAGCAGTTTACTGACAGGGCCCGAAGCTTTCTTT
j_call: TRBJ1-1
v_call: TRBV28
d_call: TRBD1
clone_size: NA

cdr3_aa: CASSGGRQGGTGELFF
cdr3_nt: TGTGCCAGCAGTGGAGGCCGACAGGGGGGCACCGGGGAGCTGTTTTTT
j_call: TRBJ2-2
v_call: TRBV2
d_call: TRBD1
clone_size: NA

cdr3_aa: CASSEGLANNEQFF
cdr3_nt: TGTGCCAGCAGTGAGGGACTAGCGAACAATGAGCAGTTCTTC
j_call: TRBJ2-1
v_call: TRBV2
d_call: TRBD2
clone_size: few

cdr3_aa: CASSYSMGGVYGYTF
cdr3_nt: TGTGCCAGCAGTTACTCGATGGGAGGGGTCTATGGCTACACCTTC
j_call: TRBJ1-2
v_call: TRBV6-5
d_call: NA
clone_size: NA

cdr3_aa: CASSVGQGNQPQHF
cdr3_nt: TGTGCCAGTAGTGTAGGACAGGGCAATCAGCCCCAGCATTTT
j_call: TRBJ1-5
v_call: TRBV19
d_call: TRBD1
clone_size: once